A selection of T cell receptor beta chains follows, all from one sample in a study of T cell responses to AZD1222 COVID-19 vaccine. Using immunoSEQ multiplex PCR, the repertoire was profiled, and TCRdb retains in-frame clones only, with some absent. The table records fewer than 85,000 clones, roughly 91% of them present only once. Material: peripheral blood, obtained 28 days after the second dose of the MenACWY control vaccine. The receptors come from an adult who received the MenACWY meningococcal vaccine as a control. Each CDR3 is given with its conserved first and last residue. The D gene is left open where the match is weak. The listing skips clone size in some rows; elsewhere it reads once, few, many or a size class.

v_call	d_call	j_call	cdr3_length	clone_size	cdr3_aa	cdr3_nt
TRBV3-1/TRBV3-2	.	TRBJ1-6	16	few	CASSQGGDPYNSPLHF	TGTGCCAGCAGCCAAGGGGGGGACCCATATAATTCACCCCTCCACTTT
TRBV7-9	TRBD1	TRBJ2-1	16	.	CAERYVRDRGYSEQFF	TGTGCCGAGAGATATGTTAGGGACAGGGGGTACTCTGAGCAGTTCTTC
TRBV9	TRBD1	TRBJ1-4	15	.	CASSVAGTGYEKLFF	TGTGCCAGCAGCGTGGCAGGGACAGGGTACGAAAAACTGTTTTTT
TRBV6-5	TRBD1	TRBJ1-5	13	.	CASRSTGGQPQHF	TGTGCCAGCAGATCGACAGGGGGTCAGCCCCAGCATTTT
TRBV19	TRBD1	TRBJ2-2	16	.	CASSKQGQRNTGELFF	TGTGCCAGTAGTAAGCAGGGACAGCGCAACACCGGGGAGCTGTTTTTT
TRBV11-2	.	TRBJ2-7	14	.	CASSFTDSSYEQYF	TGTGCCAGCAGCTTTACTGACAGTTCCTACGAGCAGTACTTC
TRBV29-1	.	TRBJ1-1	14	.	CSVGTGASNTEAFF	TGCAGCGTTGGAACAGGCGCCTCGAACACTGAAGCTTTCTTT
TRBV6-1	.	TRBJ2-7	14	.	CASSEGGDTYEQYF	TGTGCCAGCAGTGAAGGGGGTGATACCTACGAGCAGTACTTC
TRBV15	TRBD1	TRBJ2-7	14	.	CATSRGWDRAEQYF	TGTGCCACCAGCAGAGGATGGGACAGAGCCGAGCAGTACTTC
TRBV10-2	.	TRBJ2-2	13	.	CASSADRAGELFF	TGCGCCAGCAGTGCTGACCGCGCCGGGGAGCTGTTTTTT
TRBV28	TRBD1	TRBJ1-3	14	.	CASRTGSSGNTIYF	TGTGCCAGTAGGACAGGGAGCTCTGGAAACACCATATATTTT
TRBV13	.	TRBJ2-2	15	.	CASSFSGRNTGELFF	TGTGCCAGCAGCTTCTCCGGGCGAAACACCGGGGAGCTGTTTTTT
TRBV6-5	.	TRBJ2-1	11	.	CASGSDNEQFF	TGTGCCAGCGGATCGGACAATGAGCAGTTCTTC
TRBV7-5	.	TRBJ2-2	15	once	CARSLIRTDTGELFF	TGTGCCAGAAGCTTAATTCGGACCGACACCGGGGAGCTGTTTTTT
TRBV7-2	.	TRBJ1-2	12	.	CASRAPGDGYTF	TGTGCCAGCAGGGCCCCGGGCGACGGCTACACCTTC
TRBV7-2	.	TRBJ1-1	13	.	CASSLSSNTEAFF	TGTGCCAGCAGCTTAAGCTCGAACACTGAAGCTTTCTTT
TRBV5-8	.	TRBJ1-4	16	once	CASSKSGAGTNEKLFF	TGTGCCAGCAGCAAATCAGGGGCCGGGACTAATGAAAAACTGTTTTTT
TRBV29-1	.	TRBJ1-1	10	few	CSVWGPEAFF	TGCAGCGTCTGGGGTCCTGAAGCTTTCTTT